Detailed here is one TCR beta chain. Its specificity is not known. This sample stems from a study of PD-1 blockade in classical Hodgkin lymphoma. Overall study results and limits: According to reports, newly diagnosed patients had lower baseline TCR diversity than healthy donors, and relapsed/refractory patients had lower baseline TCR diversity still. Whatever underlies the repertoire differences (possibly disease activity or prior therapy) remains undefined.

Produced via immunoSEQ multiplex PCR; TCRdb's table is partial and in-frame only. Of roughly 29,000 clones listed, about 85% are singletons. The time point is: cycle 4 day 1 (C4D1), after less than 7 weeks of nivolumab. Patients all relapsed after autologous stem cell transplantation, and there was variation in brentuximab vedotin exposure. Purified CD4+ T cells were obtained from thawed PBMCs through magnetic negative selection. The V segment lost 0 bases and the J segment 1 base; nucleotides outside the gene matches: 5. Germline V gene data show CDR1 as LGHNA and CDR2 as YSLEER. This CDR3 is 16 amino acids long.

J is TRBJ2-7 and V is TRBV4-3; 8 nucleotides agree with TRBD1. The input for sequencing was CD4+ T cells from blood, taken before the fourth cycle of nivolumab. The origin of this receptor is a human donor with classical Hodgkin lymphoma. In DNA form, the CDR3 reads TGCGCCAGCAGCCAAGAACCCGACAGGGGATCCTACGAGCAGTACTTC. It specifies CASSQEPDRGSYEQYF.